Detailed here is one TCR beta chain. Its antigen is currently unknown. The data are from a study of T cells in Graves' hyperthyroidism and ophthalmopathy. General observations from the study: In the blood, most expanded thyroid clonotypes above 0.001 appeared as well. Ophthalmopathy cases were set apart from stable hyperthyroidism by a 13 V-J model.

Patients between 18 and 65 years old had hyperthyroidism, newly diagnosed and lasting under 2 months. On the basis of clinical symptoms, serum thyroxine and TRAb, thyroid ultrasound and orbital computed tomography, diagnoses were made. The source material, RNA transcripts, was used to amplify TCR beta CDR3 regions. RT-PCR in the first round (using the HTBI primer set) targeted the TCR CDR3. TCRdb passed the multiplex PCR reads through MiXCR, listing each CDR3 protein once. In the table there are under 400,000 distinct CDR3 sequences, about 12% of which are singletons. Trimming stripped 5 bases from V and 2 bases from J, with 10 bases between. Germline values: CDR1 MNHNS, CDR2 SASEGT. CDR3 length: 14 residues.

V gene TRBV6-1 combines with J gene TRBJ1-3, with D unresolved. Sequencing was done on a sample of blood. The TCR was taken from a woman aged 18-30 years with Graves' hyperthyroidism. In DNA, the CDR3 is TGTGCCAGCAGTCCCGGATTTCCTGGAAACACCATATATTTT. Amino acids: CASSPGFPGNTIYF.